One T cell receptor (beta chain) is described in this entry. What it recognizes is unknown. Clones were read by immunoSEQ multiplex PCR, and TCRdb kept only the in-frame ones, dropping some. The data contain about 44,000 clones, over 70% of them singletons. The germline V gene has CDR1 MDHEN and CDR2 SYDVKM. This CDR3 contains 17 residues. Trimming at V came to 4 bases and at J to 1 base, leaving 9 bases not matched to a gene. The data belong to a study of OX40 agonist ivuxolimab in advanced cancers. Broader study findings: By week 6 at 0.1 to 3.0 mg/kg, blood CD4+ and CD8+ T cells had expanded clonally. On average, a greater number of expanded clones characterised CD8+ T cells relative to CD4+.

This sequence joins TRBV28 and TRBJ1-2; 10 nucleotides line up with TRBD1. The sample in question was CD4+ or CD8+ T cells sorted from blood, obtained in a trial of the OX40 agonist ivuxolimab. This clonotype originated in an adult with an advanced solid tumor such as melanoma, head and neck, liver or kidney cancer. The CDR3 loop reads CASSSPVGTGVNYGYTF. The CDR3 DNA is TGTGCCAGCAGTTCCCCCGTCGGGACAGGGGTTAACTATGGCTACACCTTC.